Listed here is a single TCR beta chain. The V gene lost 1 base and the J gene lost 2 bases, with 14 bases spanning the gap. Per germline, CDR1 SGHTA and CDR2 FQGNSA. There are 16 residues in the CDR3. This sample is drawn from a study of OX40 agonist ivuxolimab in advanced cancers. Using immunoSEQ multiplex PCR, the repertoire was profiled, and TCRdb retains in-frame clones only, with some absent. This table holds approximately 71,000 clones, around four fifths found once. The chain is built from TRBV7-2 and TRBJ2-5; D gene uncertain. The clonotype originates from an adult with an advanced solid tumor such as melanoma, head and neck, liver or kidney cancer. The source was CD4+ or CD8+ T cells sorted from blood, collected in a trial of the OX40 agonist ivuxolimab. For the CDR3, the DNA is TGTGCCAGCAGCTTAGTGGTGGGATCTATACAAGAGACCCAGTACTTC. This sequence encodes CASSLVVGSIQETQYF.